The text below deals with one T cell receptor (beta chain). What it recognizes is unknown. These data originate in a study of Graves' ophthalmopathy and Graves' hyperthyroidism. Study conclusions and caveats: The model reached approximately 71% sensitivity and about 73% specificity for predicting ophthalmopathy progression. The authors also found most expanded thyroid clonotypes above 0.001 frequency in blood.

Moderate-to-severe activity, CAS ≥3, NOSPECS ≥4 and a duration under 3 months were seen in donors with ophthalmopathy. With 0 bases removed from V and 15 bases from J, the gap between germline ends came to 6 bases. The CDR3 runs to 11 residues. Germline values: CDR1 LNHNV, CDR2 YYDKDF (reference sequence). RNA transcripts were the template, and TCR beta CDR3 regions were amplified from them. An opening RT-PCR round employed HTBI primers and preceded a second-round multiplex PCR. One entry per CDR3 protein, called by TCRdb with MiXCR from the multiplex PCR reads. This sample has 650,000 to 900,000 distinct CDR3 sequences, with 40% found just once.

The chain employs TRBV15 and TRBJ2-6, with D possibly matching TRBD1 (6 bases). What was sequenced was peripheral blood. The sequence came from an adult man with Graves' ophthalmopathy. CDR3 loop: CATSRETGLTF. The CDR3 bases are TGTGCCACCAGCAGAGAGACAGGCCTGACTTTC.